This TCR beta chain was retrieved from a study of naive and memory T cell subsets. This clonotype was detected a few times. Its antigen is not known. Study results and limitations: Possibly reflecting memory cells re-expressing CD45RA, a few larger clonotypes occurred in naive repertoires, especially CD8.

Germline CDR1 SGHNT, CDR2 YYREEE (reference sequence). Deletions cut 4 bases from V and 2 bases from J, with 13 bases between. CDR3 size: 14 residues. An equimolar mix of two oligonucleotides served as the beta constant-region primer for TRBC1 and TRBC2. The ligated cDNA underwent four PCR rounds using SP2 and nested alpha and beta constant-region primers. TCRdb processed the UMI-ligation and nested PCR reads anew with MiXCR; each CDR3 protein has one entry. The sample has around 140,000 distinct CDR3 sequences; 22% are singletons. The sample consisted of naive CD4+ T cells from blood. This TCR came from a human donor in good health. The chain has TRBV5-4 and TRBJ2-7, with D uncertain. CDR3 bases: TGTGCCAGCAGCGAGAAGGACGGCGCCTACGAGCAGTACTTC. Translating it yields CASSEKDGAYEQYF.